The T cell receptor beta chain described here comes from a study of cytomegalovirus exposure and HLA in healthy donors. Looked up from germline, CDR1 is SGHVS and CDR2 is FQNEAQ. There are 16 residues in the CDR3. V dropped 1 base and J dropped 9 bases, with 16 bases sitting between them. Study-level points and caveats: Per published reports, the classifier diagnosed cytomegalovirus status with high specificity and sensitivity. What a later analysis showed was that several of the most significant clusters appeared linked to common viral pathogens. Cytomegalovirus association was listed for about 170 TCR beta chains. HLA allele associations emerged for roughly 16,000 TCR beta sequences in a later analysis, at 0.05 false discovery rate.

Amplification used 60 Vbeta primers and 13 Jbeta primers. Assay used: immunoSEQ multiplex PCR; TCRdb lists only in-frame clones, some missing. The sample holds roughly 150,000 clones, roughly 82% seen once. Concerning this clone itself: Its antigen is as yet unknown.

The J gene is TRBJ1-6, the V gene TRBV7-8; D is perhaps TRBD1 (5 bases). Sequences were obtained from PBMCs. This TCR derives from a woman between 45 and 60 years old in good health and CMV-seropositive. CDR3 DNA: TGTGCCAGCAGCTTAGGGGGACTTAGCGTGAGTTCACCCCTCCACTTT. It specifies CASSLGGLSVSSPLHF.